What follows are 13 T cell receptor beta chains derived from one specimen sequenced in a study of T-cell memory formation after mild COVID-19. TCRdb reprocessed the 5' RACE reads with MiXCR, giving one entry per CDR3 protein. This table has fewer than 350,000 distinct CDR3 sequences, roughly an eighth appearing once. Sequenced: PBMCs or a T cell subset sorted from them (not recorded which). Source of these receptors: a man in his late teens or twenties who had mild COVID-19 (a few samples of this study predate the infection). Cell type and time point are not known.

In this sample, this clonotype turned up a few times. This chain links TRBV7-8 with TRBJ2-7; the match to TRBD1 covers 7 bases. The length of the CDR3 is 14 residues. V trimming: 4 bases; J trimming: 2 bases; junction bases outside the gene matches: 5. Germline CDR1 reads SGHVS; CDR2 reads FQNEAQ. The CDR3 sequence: CASSYRDSPYEQYF. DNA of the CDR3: TGTGCCAGCAGCTACCGGGACAGCCCCTACGAGCAGTACTTC. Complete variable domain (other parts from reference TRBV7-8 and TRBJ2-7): GAGVSQSPRYKVAKRGQDVALRCDPISGHVSLFWYQQALGQGPEFLTYFQNEAQLDKSGLPSDRFFAERPEGSVSTLKIQRTQQEDSAVYLCASSYRDSPYEQYFGPGTRLTVT.

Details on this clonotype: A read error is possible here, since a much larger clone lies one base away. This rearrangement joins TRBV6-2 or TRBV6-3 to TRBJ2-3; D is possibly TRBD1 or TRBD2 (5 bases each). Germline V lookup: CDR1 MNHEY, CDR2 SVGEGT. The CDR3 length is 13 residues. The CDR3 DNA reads TGTGCCAGCAGTCCGTCCGGGGCCGATACGCCGTATTTT. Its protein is CASSPSGADTPYF.

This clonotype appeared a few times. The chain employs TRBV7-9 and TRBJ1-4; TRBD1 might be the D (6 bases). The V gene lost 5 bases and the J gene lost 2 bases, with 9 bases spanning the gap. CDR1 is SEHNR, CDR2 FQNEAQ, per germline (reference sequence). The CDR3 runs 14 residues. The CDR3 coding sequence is TGTGCCAGCAGCCACAGGGTTACTAATGAAAAACTGTTTTTT. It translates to CASSHRVTNEKLFF.

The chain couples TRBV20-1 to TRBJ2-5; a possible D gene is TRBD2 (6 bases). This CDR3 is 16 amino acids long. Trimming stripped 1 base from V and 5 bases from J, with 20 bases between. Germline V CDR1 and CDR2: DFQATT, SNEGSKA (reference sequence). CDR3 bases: TGCAGTGCTAGAGTCACCGGGACGCTGGGGAGGGAGACCCAGTACTTC. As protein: CSARVTGTLGRETQYF.

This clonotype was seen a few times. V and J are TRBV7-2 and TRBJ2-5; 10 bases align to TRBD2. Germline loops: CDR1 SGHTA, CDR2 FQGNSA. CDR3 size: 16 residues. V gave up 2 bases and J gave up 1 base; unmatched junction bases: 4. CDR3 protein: CASSLSVAGGQETQYF. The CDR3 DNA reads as TGTGCCAGCAGCTTATCGGTAGCGGGGGGCCAAGAGACCCAGTACTTC.

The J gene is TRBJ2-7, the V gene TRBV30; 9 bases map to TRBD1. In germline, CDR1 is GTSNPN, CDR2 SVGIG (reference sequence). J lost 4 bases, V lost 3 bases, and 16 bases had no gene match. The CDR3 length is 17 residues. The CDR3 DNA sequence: TGTGCCTGGAGCGGACCCGGAGGGACAGGGCTATTATACGAGCAGTACTTC. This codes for CAWSGPGGTGLLYEQYF.

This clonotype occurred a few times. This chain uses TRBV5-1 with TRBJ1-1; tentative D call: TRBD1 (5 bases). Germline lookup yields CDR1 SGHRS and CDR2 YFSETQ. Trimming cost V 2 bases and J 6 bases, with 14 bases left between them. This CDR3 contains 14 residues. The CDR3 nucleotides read TGCGCCAGCAGCTTAGCAGGGTTGAGAGCTGAAGCTTTCTTT. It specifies CASSLAGLRAEAFF.

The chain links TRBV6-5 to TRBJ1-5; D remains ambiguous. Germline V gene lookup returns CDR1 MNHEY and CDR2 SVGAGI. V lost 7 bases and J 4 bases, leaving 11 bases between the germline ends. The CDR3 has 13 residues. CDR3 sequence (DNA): TGTGCCAGCAACCCTGGGGTTAATCAGCCCCAGCATTTT. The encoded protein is CASNPGVNQPQHF.

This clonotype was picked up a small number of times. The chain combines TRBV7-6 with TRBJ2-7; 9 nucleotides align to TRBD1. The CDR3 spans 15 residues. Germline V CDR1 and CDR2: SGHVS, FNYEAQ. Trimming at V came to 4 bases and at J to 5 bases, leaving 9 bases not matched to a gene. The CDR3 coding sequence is TGTGCCAGCAGCTCAGTAGGGACAGGGTACAACGAGCAGTACTTC. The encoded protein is CASSSVGTGYNEQYF.

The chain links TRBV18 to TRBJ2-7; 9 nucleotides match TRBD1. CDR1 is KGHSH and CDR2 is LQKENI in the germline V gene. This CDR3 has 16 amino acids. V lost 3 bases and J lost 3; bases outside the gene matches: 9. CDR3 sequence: CASSPSPGQGRYEQYF. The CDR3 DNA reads TGTGCCAGCTCACCTTCACCGGGACAGGGACGCTACGAGCAGTACTTC.

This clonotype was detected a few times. DNA of the CDR3: TGCAGCGTTGAAGGGTCAGACAATTCCCGGGACTACGAGCAGTACTTC. This codes for CSVEGSDNSRDYEQYF. The genes are TRBV29-1 and TRBJ2-7, with a possible D match to TRBD2 (5 bases). V lost 1 base to trimming and J lost 3 bases, with 19 bases between them. The germline CDR1 and CDR2 sequences are SQVTM and ANQGSEA. CDR3 length equals 16 residues.

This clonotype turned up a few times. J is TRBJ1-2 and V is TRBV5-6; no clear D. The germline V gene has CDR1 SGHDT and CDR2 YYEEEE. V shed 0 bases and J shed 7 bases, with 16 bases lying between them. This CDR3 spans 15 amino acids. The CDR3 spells CASSLGRLLGSGYTF. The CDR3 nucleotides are TGTGCCAGCAGCTTGGGACGGTTACTCGGGTCTGGCTACACCTTC.

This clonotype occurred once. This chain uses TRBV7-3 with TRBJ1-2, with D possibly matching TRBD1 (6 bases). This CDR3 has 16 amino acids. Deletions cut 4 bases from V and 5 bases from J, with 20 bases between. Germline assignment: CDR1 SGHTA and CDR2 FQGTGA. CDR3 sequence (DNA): TGTGCCAGCAGCTACGACGGGGGCACAGGAGGGTATGGCTACACCTTC. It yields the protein CASSYDGGTGGYGYTF. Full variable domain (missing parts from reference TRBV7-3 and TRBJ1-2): GAGVSQTPSNKVTEKGKYVELRCDPISGHTALYWYRQSLGQGPEFLIYFQGTGAADDSGLPNDRFFAVRPEGSVSTLKIQRTERGDSAVYLCASSYDGGTGGYGYTFGSGTRLTVV.